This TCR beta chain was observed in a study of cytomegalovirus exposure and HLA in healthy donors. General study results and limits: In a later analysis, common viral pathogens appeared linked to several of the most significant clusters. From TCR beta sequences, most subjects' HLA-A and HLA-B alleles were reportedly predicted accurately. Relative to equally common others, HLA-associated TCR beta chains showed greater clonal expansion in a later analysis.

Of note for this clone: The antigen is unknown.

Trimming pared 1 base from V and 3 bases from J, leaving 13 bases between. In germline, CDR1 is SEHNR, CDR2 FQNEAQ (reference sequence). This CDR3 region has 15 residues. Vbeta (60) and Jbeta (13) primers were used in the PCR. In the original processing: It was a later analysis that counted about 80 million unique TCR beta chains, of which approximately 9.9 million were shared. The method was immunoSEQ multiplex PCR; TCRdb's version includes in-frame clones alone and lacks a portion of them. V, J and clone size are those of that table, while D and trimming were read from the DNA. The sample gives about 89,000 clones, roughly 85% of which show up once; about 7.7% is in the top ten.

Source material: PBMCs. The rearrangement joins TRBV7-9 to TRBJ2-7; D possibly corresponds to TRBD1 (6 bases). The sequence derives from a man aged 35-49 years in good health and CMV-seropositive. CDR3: CASSLEGTTRYEQYF. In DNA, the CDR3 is TGTGCCAGCAGCTTAGAGGGGACAACGCGCTACGAGCAGTACTTC.